The 22 T cell receptor beta chains listed next were all sequenced from one sample in a study of blood T cell repertoires in COVID-19. The assay was immunoSEQ multiplex PCR, and TCRdb's table has in-frame clones only and misses some. Among 150,000 to 200,000 clones listed, approximately 80% were seen once. The source material was PBMCs or T cells enriched from blood (not recorded which). Receptor source: a woman in her sixties who had recovered from COVID-19.

Only one count was recorded for this clone. The gene calls are TRBV6-6 and TRBJ2-1; D not certain. Germline lookup yields CDR1 MNHNY and CDR2 SVGAGI (reference sequence). V lost 5 bases to trimming and J lost 8 bases, with 7 bases between them. There are 11 residues in the CDR3. The CDR3 DNA reads TGTGCCAGCAGTCCGAGCGATGAGCAGTTCTTC. Translation: CASSPSDEQFF.

The rearrangement uses TRBV28 and TRBJ1-6; no clear D gene. Deletions cut 7 bases from V and 8 bases from J, with 18 bases between. The CDR3 is 15 residues long. Germline CDR1 is MDHEN and CDR2 is SYDVKM. The chain's CDR3 is CASNIRQAYDSPLHF. CDR3 in DNA: TGTGCCAGCAACATCCGGCAGGCTTATGATTCACCCCTCCACTTT.

V is TRBV5-1 and J is TRBJ2-7; D gene uncertain. Germline-derived CDR1 and CDR2 are SGHRS and YFSETQ. The CDR3 length is 15 residues. Trimming left V 4 bases short and J 1 base short, with 15 bases between. The CDR3 reads CASSPNSQYSYEQYF. CDR3 DNA sequence: TGCGCCAGCAGCCCAAACAGCCAATATTCCTACGAGCAGTACTTC. The full variable domain, its missing parts supplied by reference TRBV5-1 and TRBJ2-7, is KAGVTQTPRYLIKTRGQQVTLSCSPISGHRSVSWYQQTPGQGLQFLFEYFSETQRNKGNFPGRFSGRQFSNSRSEMNVSTLELGDSALYLCASSPNSQYSYEQYFGPGTRLTVT.

The chain links TRBV12-3 or TRBV12-4 to TRBJ2-2, with unresolved D. The CDR3 covers 12 residues. Trimming removed 2 bases at V and 7 bases at J, with 5 bases between. The CDR3 DNA follows: TGTGCCAGCAGTTTAACGGTCGGGGAGCTGTTTTTT. It encodes CASSLTVGELFF.

The CDR3 nucleotides are TGTGCCAGTAGTATAGGGAGGGATACTTGGAACACTGAAGCTTTCTTT. It codes for CASSIGRDTWNTEAFF. The rearrangement joins TRBV19 to TRBJ1-1, with D unclear. This CDR3 contains 16 residues. Germline-derived CDR1 and CDR2 are LNHDA and SQIVND (reference sequence). Trimming stripped 1 base from V and 1 base from J, with 13 bases between. Based on the CDR3 plus reference TRBV19 and TRBJ1-1, the full variable domain is DGGITQSPKYLFRKEGQNVTLSCEQNLNHDAMYWYRQDPGQGLRLIYYSQIVNDFQKGDIAEGYSVSREKKESFPLTVTSAQKNPTAFYLCASSIGRDTWNTEAFFGQGTRLTVV.

The chain carries TRBV18 and TRBJ2-7; 7 bases line up with TRBD2. Germline V lookup: CDR1 KGHSH, CDR2 LQKENI. Trimming cost V 1 base and J 6 bases; bases outside gene matches: 6. The CDR3 covers 14 residues. The CDR3 DNA reads as TGTGCCAGCTCACCACTAGGACGGGAGGCCGAGCAGTACTTC. This encodes CASSPLGREAEQYF.

V and J are TRBV6-1 and TRBJ1-1; no firm D call. The ends were cut back, 0 bases at V and 5 bases at J, with 7 bases in the middle. The CDR3 is made up of 13 amino acids. The germline V gene encodes CDR1 MNHNS and CDR2 SASEGT. CDR3 nucleotides: TGTGCCAGCAGTGAAGCGAGATGGACTGAAGCTTTCTTT. Translation: CASSEARWTEAFF.

The chain employs TRBV5-1 and TRBJ1-2; 7 positions match TRBD1. Germline V gives CDR1 SGHRS, CDR2 YFSETQ. V dropped 0 bases and J dropped 3; count of bases not matched to a gene: 8. This CDR3 region has 16 residues. The CDR3 DNA reads as TGCGCCAGCAGCTTGGCGATAAGACAGGGCGACTATGGCTACACCTTC. Encoded protein: CASSLAIRQGDYGYTF.

The chain joins TRBV29-1 to TRBJ2-7; 15 positions agree with TRBD2. Trimming removed 5 bases from V and 3 bases from J; junction bases left unmatched: 14. The germline V gene encodes CDR1 SQVTM and CDR2 ANQGSEA. This CDR3 has 18 residues. This chain's CDR3 is CSVLVGLAGGMGNYEQYF. The CDR3 DNA sequence: TGCAGCGTTCTCGTGGGACTAGCGGGAGGAATGGGTAACTACGAGCAGTACTTC.

This clone was seen only once. V gene TRBV30 combines with J gene TRBJ1-4; 7 bases are a match to TRBD1. Germline values: CDR1 GTSNPN, CDR2 SVGIG (reference sequence). The CDR3 has 13 residues. V dropped 7 bases and J dropped 5; count of bases not matched to a gene: 7. The CDR3 sequence is CASPGQQNEKLFF. The CDR3 bases are TGTGCCTCACCGGGACAGCAGAATGAAAAACTGTTTTTT.

The genes are TRBV2 and TRBJ1-1; D perhaps matches TRBD1 (5 bases). The CDR3 consists of 12 residues. Germline V gene lookup returns CDR1 SNHLY and CDR2 FYNNEI. Trimming left V 6 bases short and J 4 bases short, with 9 bases between. DNA for the CDR3: TGTGCCAGCAGATCGGACACCACTGAAGCTTTCTTT. It translates to CASRSDTTEAFF. The whole variable domain, filled in from reference TRBV2 and TRBJ1-1, reads EPEVTQTPSHQVTQMGQEVILRCVPISNHLYFYWYRQILGQKVEFLVSFYNNEISEKSEIFDDQFSVERPDGSNFTLKIRSTKLEDSAMYFCASRSDTTEAFFGQGTRLTVV.

This chain connects TRBV10-3 to TRBJ1-4; a weak D match, TRBD1 (5 bases). The CDR3 contains 15 residues. Trimming took off 1 base at V and 6 bases at J, with 12 bases between the two ends. Germline-derived CDR1 and CDR2 are ENHRY and SYGVKD. The CDR3 DNA sequence: TGTGCCATCAGTGAGTGGGGCAGGCCCGATGAAAAACTGTTTTTT. Translated, it gives CAISEWGRPDEKLFF.

V usage is TRBV19 and J usage is TRBJ1-2, with unresolved D. V was pared by 10 bases and J by 3 bases, with 6 bases between. CDR1 and CDR2 (germline): LNHDA, SQIVND (reference sequence). The CDR3 sequence is 10 residues long. The CDR3 reads CATFDYGYTF. In DNA, the CDR3 is TGTGCCACCTTTGACTATGGCTACACCTTC.

In its sample, this clone was seen once. The chain employs TRBV2 and TRBJ2-7; D unclear. The CDR3 consists of 14 residues. Per germline, CDR1 SNHLY and CDR2 FYNNEI. Trimming shortened V by 4 bases and J by 3 bases, and 13 bases separated the two germline ends. The CDR3 loop reads CASSAWARSYEQYF. The CDR3 bases are TGTGCCAGCAGTGCTTGGGCCAGAAGCTACGAGCAGTACTTC.

The V and J genes are TRBV7-3 and TRBJ2-7, with 7 bases matching TRBD2. V shed 1 base and J 2 bases; nucleotides not matched to a gene: 8. CDR3 length equals 16 residues. Germline CDR1 SGHTA, CDR2 FQGTGA. The CDR3 nucleotides read TGTGCCAGCAGCTTAAATCGGGCGGGAGCGCCCTACGAGCAGTACTTC. It translates to CASSLNRAGAPYEQYF.

This sequence joins TRBV30 and TRBJ2-5; TRBD2 matches at 8 bases. Losses at the gene ends were 0 bases for V and 5 bases for J; bases not matched to a gene: 8. Germline assignment: CDR1 GTSNPN and CDR2 SVGIG (reference sequence). CDR3 length: 15 amino acids. CDR3 bases: TGTGCCTGGAGTGTACAGGCGGGAGGAGGGGAGACCCAGTACTTC. Translated, it gives CAWSVQAGGGETQYF.

V gene TRBV5-1 combines with J gene TRBJ1-2, with 9 nucleotides matching TRBD1. The ends lost 4 bases at V and 4 bases at J; junction bases unmatched: 5. The CDR3 contains 14 residues. Per the germline V gene, CDR1 is SGHRS and CDR2 is YFSETQ. CDR3 DNA: TGCGCCAGCAGCACTGGGACAGGGAGCTATGGCTACACCTTC. It yields the protein CASSTGTGSYGYTF.

The rearrangement links TRBV5-5 to TRBJ1-1; D is unresolved. Germline V CDR1 and CDR2: SGHKS, YYEKEE (reference sequence). The CDR3 contains 13 residues. V was shortened by 0 bases and J by 7 bases, with 10 bases between the two germline ends. CDR3 loop: CASSLGWAFEAFF. CDR3 bases: TGTGCCAGCAGCTTGGGGTGGGCCTTTGAAGCTTTCTTT.

This clone has just a few counts. V is TRBV9 and J is TRBJ2-5; 11 bases are a match to TRBD2. The V and J ends lost 3 bases and 4 bases, in that order; junction bases with no gene match: 8. This CDR3 has 16 residues. Germline assignment: CDR1 SGDLS and CDR2 YYNGEE. In DNA, the CDR3 is TGTGCCAGCAGCGCTGAACCGGGACTAGCGGCAGAGACCCAGTACTTC. It is translated as CASSAEPGLAAETQYF.

The chain couples TRBV28 to TRBJ1-1, with D uncertain. Looked up from germline, CDR1 is MDHEN and CDR2 is SYDVKM. The V end lost 6 bases, the J end lost 1 base, and 9 bases lay between the germline ends. The CDR3 is 13 amino acids. The CDR3 region is CASSRNPNTEAFF. In DNA form, the CDR3 reads TGTGCCAGCAGCAGGAACCCGAACACTGAAGCTTTCTTT.

The chain is built from TRBV30 and TRBJ2-3; 10 positions agree with TRBD2. J was trimmed by 7 bases and V by 0 bases; bases with no gene match: 7. The CDR3 is 15 residues long. Germline loops: CDR1 GTSNPN, CDR2 SVGIG (reference sequence). For the CDR3, the DNA is TGTGCCTGGAGTGTCCAAGCGGGGGGGCGGAATACGCAGTATTTT. It codes for CAWSVQAGGRNTQYF.

The V and J genes are TRBV3-1 (or the pseudogene TRBV3-2) and TRBJ2-5, with 8 bases aligning to TRBD2. This CDR3 comprises 17 residues. V gave up 0 bases and J gave up 2 bases; unmatched junction bases: 8. The germline CDR1 and CDR2 sequences are LGHDT and YNNKEL (reference sequence). DNA of the CDR3: TGTGCCAGCAGCCAAGACCATAGCGGGAACTGGCAAGAGACCCAGTACTTC. It translates to CASSQDHSGNWQETQYF.